This TCR beta chain was captured in a study of T-cell memory formation after mild COVID-19. Comment on this clonotype: The antigen remains unidentified.

5'RACE primed at constant segments yielded TCR alpha and TCR beta cDNA libraries bearing sample barcodes and UMIs. TCRdb redid the calling of the 5' RACE reads with MiXCR, one entry per CDR3 protein. The sample lists roughly 370,000 distinct CDR3 sequences; about 15% were seen once. Study observations and caveats: Whether second-wave clones peaking at day 37 were SARS-CoV-2 specific went unconfirmed. Clones that shrank (day 15 to 85) were balanced CD4/CD8, whereas later expanders leaned CD4+.

The sequencing sample was made of PBMCs or a T cell subset sorted from them (not recorded which). This clonotype was sampled from a man aged 18 to 29 who had mild COVID-19 (a few samples of this study predate the infection). Cell type and time point are not known.

The CDR3 sequence: CASSTPGHLYEQYF. The DNA for the CDR3 is TGTGCCAGCAGTACGCCGGGACACCTCTACGAGCAGTACTTC. The chain employs TRBV6-5 and TRBJ2-7, with a weak D call TRBD1 (6 bases). This CDR3 is 14 amino acids long. The V end was cut by 5 bases, the J end by 3 bases, with 14 bases between. Germline assignment: CDR1 MNHEY and CDR2 SVGAGI.